Sequencing of this T cell receptor beta chain was carried out in a study of T cell changes during pregnancy in multiple sclerosis. The assay was immunoSEQ multiplex PCR, and TCRdb's table has in-frame clones only and misses some. This table has fewer than 140,000 clones, approximately 90% appearing once. The germline V gene has CDR1 MDHEN and CDR2 SYDVKM. The CDR3 sequence is 13 residues long. The V end lost 10 bases, the J end lost 8 bases, and 20 bases lay between the germline ends. V usage is TRBV28 and J usage is TRBJ1-2, with a weak D call TRBD1 (6 bases). The sample here was peripheral blood, taken after pregnancy. The receptor comes from a female donor with multiple sclerosis, enrolled in a pregnancy study. CDR3 in DNA: TGTGCCACCCCAGGGGTGGGTTCAAGGGGCTACACCTTC. Protein sequence: CATPGVGSRGYTF.